This T cell receptor (beta chain) was obtained from a study of blood T cell repertoires in COVID-19 (dated by TCRdb to about 2020). Context from the whole study: Samples covering the acute and convalescent phases of COVID-19 were provided by collaborators in the United States, Italy and Spain. Samples came from the ongoing ImmuneRACE study (first 160 participants) plus 1,254 subjects from 6 global collaborators. Where HLA class I and class II types were available, the types were taken from metadata supplied by the sample provider, not from assay-based typing. Deeply sampled blood TCRbeta repertoires from subjects exposed to, actively infected with, or recovered from COVID-19 were included in the dataset. The material from the prospective study consisted of cDNA or gDNA derived from T cells, B-cell-depleted T cells, or PBMCs. A de-identified subject ID, COVID-19 status, age in years and sex were almost always included in the sample metadata. A freely available public database, intended as a resource for researchers studying the immune response to SARS-CoV-2, is where the repertoires were released.

Taken from the germline V gene, the CDR1 and CDR2 loops are SGHTA and FQGNSA. V and J are truncated by 2 bases and 4 bases respectively, leaving an intervening sequence of 9 bases. From its cysteine to its phenylalanine, the CDR3 spans 14 amino acids. The read is trimmed to its CDR3 DNA, 42 bases read in frame from base 1. Each collaborating institution followed its own protocols to collect whole blood in K2EDTA tubes. For TCRbeta analysis, collaborator samples were shipped as frozen whole blood, as isolated PBMCs, or as DNA extracted from either sample type. TCRbeta CDR3 regions were amplified from genomic DNA using the immunoSEQ Assay, a bias-controlled multiplex PCR. As for the authors' bioinformatics: The number of nucleated cells in each sample was estimated by amplification of reference gene primers within the assay. Sequence reads were collapsed and filtered to measure the absolute abundance of every unique TCRbeta CDR3 rearrangement. For each sample, productive Simpson clonality was calculated by taking the square root of Simpson's diversity index across productive rearrangements. TCRdb took this table from immuneACCESS and kept in-frame rearrangements with V and J called. Such tables lack part of the clones; where checked against another copy, unresolved V genes explain under half of the gap, and the rest is unexplained. V and J calls and clone size come straight from that table; D and trimming were deduced from the DNA. Recorded for this sample are 100,000 to 110,000 clones; around four fifths of them occurred a single time. The top ten hold roughly a third of the sample.

As concerns this clone: The antigen it recognizes is unknown. No per-base quality is available; no much larger clone lies one base away.

What the study reported, not specific to this receptor: How much clinical and demographic metadata was included differed by source and by participant, and the metadata was provided uncurated.

The V gene is TRBV7-2 and the J gene is TRBJ1-5; possibly the D gene is TRBD1, per 5 matching bases. The sequenced sample was peripheral blood. This receptor was obtained from an older man with active or convalescent COVID-19. The CDR3 amino acid sequence is: CASSLMTVNQPQHF. The bases read TGTGCCAGCAGCTTAATGACAGTTAATCAGCCCCAGCATTTT.